Each of the 12 T cell receptor beta chains below was sequenced from the same sample in a study of T cell repertoires in cytomegalovirus infection. TCRdb processed the reads anew with MiXCR; each CDR3 protein has one entry. The repertoire consists of 550,000 to 850,000 distinct CDR3 sequences, with roughly 30% occurring once and the leading ten covering approximately 18%. No antigen has been identified for these receptors. The sequencing used cultured PBMCs, collected from culture after CMV antigen stimulation. These receptors originate from a human donor in good health (CMV status not recorded). Some clones in this sample may be carry-over from other donors' samples.

V usage is TRBV7-9 and J usage is TRBJ1-1, with TRBD1 as a possible D gene (6 bases). The V gene's germline CDR1 is SEHNR and CDR2 FQNEAQ (reference sequence). CDR3 length: 14 amino acids. The ends were cut back, 7 bases at V and 3 bases at J, with 15 bases in the middle. This chain's CDR3 is CASIGGVRDTEAFF. CDR3 in DNA: TGTGCCAGCATAGGGGGGGTGCGTGACACTGAAGCTTTCTTT.

This clonotype was observed a handful of times. This chain's CDR3 is CATSRKLDRVNSPLHF. Here the CDR3 DNA reads TGTGCCACCAGCCGAAAGCTCGACAGGGTTAATTCACCCCTCCACTTT. This chain uses TRBV15 with TRBJ1-6; 7 nucleotides match TRBD1. CDR3 size: 16 residues. V was pared by 5 bases and J by 6 bases, with 10 bases of the junction left unmatched. Per the germline V gene, CDR1 is LNHNV and CDR2 is YYDKDF (reference sequence).

This clonotype was recorded at least ten times. The chain links TRBV7-2 to TRBJ2-7; weak D call: TRBD2 (5 bases). The CDR3 covers 15 residues. Germline V lookup: CDR1 SGHTA, CDR2 FQGNSA. Trimming shortened V by 0 bases and J by 2 bases, and 11 bases separated the two germline ends. CDR3 nucleotides: TGTGCCAGCAGCTTAGCGGTAGGAGGAGCCTACGAGCAGTACTTC. Its protein is CASSLAVGGAYEQYF.

This clonotype has at least ten counts. The gene calls are TRBV7-2 and TRBJ2-1; the match to TRBD2 covers 7 bases. After removal of 3 bases from V and 0 bases from J, the junction contained 2 bases not matched to a gene. This CDR3 comprises 15 residues. Per the germline V gene, CDR1 is SGHTA and CDR2 is FQGNSA. The chain's CDR3 is CASSLRTSSYNEQFF. In DNA form, the CDR3 reads TGTGCCAGCAGCTTGCGGACTAGCTCCTACAATGAGCAGTTCTTC.

The gene calls are TRBV7-8 and TRBJ2-1; D is undetermined. The CDR3 contains 12 residues. V was cut by 5 bases and J by 9 bases, with 11 bases left in between. CDR1 and CDR2 from the germline V gene are SGHVS and FQNEAQ. CDR3 loop: CASSPGGSEQFF. The CDR3 DNA sequence: TGTGCCAGCAGCCCGGGTGGTAGTGAGCAGTTCTTC.

The V gene is TRBV7-2, the J gene TRBJ1-2; 9 bases fit TRBD1. Germline V lookup: CDR1 SGHTA, CDR2 FQGNSA. J gave up 8 bases and V 5 bases, and 6 bases lay outside the gene matches. This CDR3 is built from 13 residues. CDR3 protein: CASSPNRGLGYTF. CDR3 sequence (DNA): TGTGCCAGCAGCCCAAACAGGGGGCTGGGCTACACCTTC. Together with reference TRBV7-2 and TRBJ1-2, the CDR3 gives the full variable domain: GAGVSQSPSNKVTEKGKDVELRCDPISGHTALYWYRQSLGQGLEFLIYFQGNSAPDKSGLPSDRFSAERTGGSVSTLTIQRTQQEDSAVYLCASSPNRGLGYTFGSGTRLTVV.

V and J are TRBV6-6 and TRBJ2-7; D remains ambiguous. Germline V gene data show CDR1 as MNHNY and CDR2 as SVGAGI (reference sequence). Trimming took 7 bases from V and 2 from J, leaving 12 bases between them. The CDR3 consists of 13 residues. CDR3 DNA: TGTGCCAGCACTCGTGCAGGAACCTACGAGCAGTACTTC. Its translation is CASTRAGTYEQYF.

The chain joins TRBV7-9 to TRBJ1-6; a possible D gene is TRBD1 (6 bases). CDR3 length: 19 amino acids. Trimming took 1 base from V and 0 from J, leaving 16 bases between them. The V gene's germline CDR1 is SEHNR and CDR2 FQNEAQ (reference sequence). The CDR3 nucleotides are TGTGCCAGCAGCTTAGGGACTACAGGGACGAGCTCCTATAATTCACCCCTCCACTTT. Translated: CASSLGTTGTSSYNSPLHF.

This clonotype was detected only a few times. The chain is built from TRBV7-8 and TRBJ2-1, with 7 bases lining up with TRBD2. CDR3 length: 13 amino acids. J gave up 10 bases and V 3 bases, and 6 bases lay outside the gene matches. Germline V gene lookup returns CDR1 SGHVS and CDR2 FQNEAQ. The DNA for the CDR3 is TGTGCCAGCAGCTTGGGAGGGGTTCGGGAGCAGTTCTTC. It is translated as CASSLGGVREQFF.

This clonotype has only a few counts. This chain connects TRBV19 to TRBJ1-6, with a tentative D call TRBD1 (5 bases). Trimming cost V 7 bases and J 8 bases, with 12 bases left between them. The CDR3 is made up of 13 amino acids. In germline, CDR1 is LNHDA, CDR2 SQIVND (reference sequence). CDR3 protein: CASKAGIDSPLHF. As DNA, the CDR3 is TGTGCCAGTAAGGCAGGGATTGATTCACCCCTCCACTTT.

The chain couples TRBV19 to TRBJ1-2; 9 bases fit TRBD1. V lost 1 base and J lost 2; bases outside the gene matches: 8. Germline V CDR1 and CDR2: LNHDA, SQIVND (reference sequence). The CDR3 has 17 amino acids. CDR3 in amino acids: CASSIALPGQGNYGYTF. In DNA form, the CDR3 reads TGTGCCAGTAGTATAGCCCTCCCGGGACAGGGAAACTATGGCTACACCTTC.

The V call is TRBV2, the J call TRBJ1-5, with 7 nucleotides matching TRBD1. The CDR3 runs to 15 residues. The germline gives CDR1 SNHLY, CDR2 FYNNEI. The J segment lost 0 bases and the V segment lost 5 bases, leaving 4 bases of the junction unmatched. The DNA of the CDR3 is TGTGCCAGCAGTTTCCGGGACAGTAGCAATCAGCCCCAGCATTTT. Protein: CASSFRDSSNQPQHF.